This TCR beta chain was sequenced for a study of Ad26.COV2.S vaccination and SARS-CoV-2 variants. Background on the study: Recipients of Ad26.COV2.S got it intramuscularly, once or twice 56 days apart.

V was clipped by 0 bases and J by 0 bases, with 10 bases between them. Germline CDR1 SGHKS, CDR2 YYEKEE (reference sequence). This CDR3 contains 15 residues. Assay: immunoSEQ multiplex PCR; the TCRdb copy retains only in-frame clones and omits some. The table lists around 450,000 clones, about nine tenths of them singletons. Sample treatment: over 15 received Ad26.COV2.S at low or high dose, single or two shots; 5 received placebo; per-sample allocation not given. Repertoires come from day 63 after the first vaccine or placebo injection. A Boston adult aged 18-55 years was the donor. The chain links TRBV5-5 to TRBJ2-7; D gene ambiguous. The TCR comes from a person between 18 and 60 years old who received the Ad26.COV2.S COVID-19 vaccine or a placebo. Specimen: peripheral blood, collected in a trial of Ad26.COV2.S vaccine versus placebo. CDR3 in amino acids: CASSLGADTSYEQYF. For the CDR3, the DNA is TGTGCCAGCAGCTTGGGGGCAGATACCTCCTACGAGCAGTACTTC.